This T cell receptor (beta chain) was sequenced in a study of shared T cell receptors in the human thymus. Sequencing used immunoSEQ multiplex PCR; TCRdb keeps in-frame clones, though not all of them. The repertoire has hundreds of thousands of clones, 80% to 90% of them found once; the top ten carry over 0.008%. Germline CDR1 reads MNHEY; CDR2 reads SMNVEV (reference sequence). V shed 10 bases and J 4 bases; nucleotides not matched to a gene: 10. The CDR3 spans 14 residues. These data also formed part of another study, on human thymus T cells. From that study: All donors were healthy Finnish infants who were undergoing corrective surgery to treat congenital heart defects. Thymic tissue was derived from resections collected during corrective heart surgery. It looked as if thymic and blood repertoires used V and J genes in a biased way. Unrelated individuals were reported by related research to share highly overlapping thymic repertoires.

This TCR came from a girl under two years old with a congenital heart defect. The rearrangement joins TRBV27 to TRBJ1-5; 7 bases are a match to TRBD1. Material for sequencing was thymocytes. The CDR3 loop is CATRRDSGNQPQHF. In DNA, the CDR3 is TGTGCCACCAGACGGGACAGCGGAAATCAGCCCCAGCATTTT.